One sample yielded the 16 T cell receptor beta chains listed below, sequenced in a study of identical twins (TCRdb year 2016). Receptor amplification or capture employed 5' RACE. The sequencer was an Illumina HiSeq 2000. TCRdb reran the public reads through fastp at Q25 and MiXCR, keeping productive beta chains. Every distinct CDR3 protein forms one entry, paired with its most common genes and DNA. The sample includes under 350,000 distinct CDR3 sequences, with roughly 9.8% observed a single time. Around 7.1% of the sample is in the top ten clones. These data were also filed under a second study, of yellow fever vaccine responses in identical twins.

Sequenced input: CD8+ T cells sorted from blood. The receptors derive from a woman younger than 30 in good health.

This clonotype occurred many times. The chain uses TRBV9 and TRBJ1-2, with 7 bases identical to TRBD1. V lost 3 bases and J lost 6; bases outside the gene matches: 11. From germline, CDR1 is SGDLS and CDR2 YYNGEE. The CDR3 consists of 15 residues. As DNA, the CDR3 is TGTGCCAGCAGCGACGGACAGGCCAGGTCGGATGGCTACACCTTC. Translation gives CASSDGQARSDGYTF.

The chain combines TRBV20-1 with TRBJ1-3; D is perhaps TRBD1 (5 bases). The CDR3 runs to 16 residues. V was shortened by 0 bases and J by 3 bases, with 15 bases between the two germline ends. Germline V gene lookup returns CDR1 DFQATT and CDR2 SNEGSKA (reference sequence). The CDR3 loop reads CSARDLSRDFGNTIYF. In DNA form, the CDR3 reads TGCAGTGCTAGAGATCTAAGCAGGGACTTTGGAAACACCATATATTTT.

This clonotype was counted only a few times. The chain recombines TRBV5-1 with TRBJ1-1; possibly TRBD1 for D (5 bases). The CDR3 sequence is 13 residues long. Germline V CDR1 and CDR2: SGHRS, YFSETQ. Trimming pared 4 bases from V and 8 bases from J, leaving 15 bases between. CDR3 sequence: CASSLWGMMEAFF. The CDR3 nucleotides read TGCGCCAGCAGCCTGTGGGGCATGATGGAAGCTTTCTTT. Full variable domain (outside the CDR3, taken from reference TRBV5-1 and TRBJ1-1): KAGVTQTPRYLIKTRGQQVTLSCSPISGHRSVSWYQQTPGQGLQFLFEYFSETQRNKGNFPGRFSGRQFSNSRSEMNVSTLELGDSALYLCASSLWGMMEAFFGQGTRLTVV.

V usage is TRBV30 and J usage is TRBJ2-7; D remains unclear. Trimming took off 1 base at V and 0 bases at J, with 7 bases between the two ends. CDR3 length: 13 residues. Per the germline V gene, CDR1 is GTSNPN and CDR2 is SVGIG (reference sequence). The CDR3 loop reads CAWSEGISYEQYF. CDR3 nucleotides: TGTGCCTGGAGTGAGGGTATCTCCTACGAGCAGTACTTC.

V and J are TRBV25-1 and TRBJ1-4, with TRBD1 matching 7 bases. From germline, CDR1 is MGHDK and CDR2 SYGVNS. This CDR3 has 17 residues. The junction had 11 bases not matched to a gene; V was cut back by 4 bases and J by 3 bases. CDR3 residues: CASSANRGEGPNEKLFF. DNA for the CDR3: TGTGCCAGCAGTGCGAACAGGGGAGAGGGGCCTAATGAAAAACTGTTTTTT.

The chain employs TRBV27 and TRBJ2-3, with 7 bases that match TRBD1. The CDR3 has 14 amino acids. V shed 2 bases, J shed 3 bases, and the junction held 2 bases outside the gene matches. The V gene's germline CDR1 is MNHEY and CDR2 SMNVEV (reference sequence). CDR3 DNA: TGTGCCAGCAGTTTACCGGACAGGACAGATACGCAGTATTTT. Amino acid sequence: CASSLPDRTDTQYF.

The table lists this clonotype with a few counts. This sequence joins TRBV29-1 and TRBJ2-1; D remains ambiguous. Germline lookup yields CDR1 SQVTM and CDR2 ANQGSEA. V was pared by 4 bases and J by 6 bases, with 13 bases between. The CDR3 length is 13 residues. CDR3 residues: CSVGVGQVNEQFF. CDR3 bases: TGCAGCGTTGGGGTCGGCCAGGTCAATGAGCAGTTCTTC.

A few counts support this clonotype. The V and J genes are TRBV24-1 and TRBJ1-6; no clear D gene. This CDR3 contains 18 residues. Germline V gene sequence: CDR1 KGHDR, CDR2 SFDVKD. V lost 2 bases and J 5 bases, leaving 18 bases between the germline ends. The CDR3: CATSDSFDTHRNNSPLHF. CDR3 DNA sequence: TGTGCCACCAGTGATTCCTTCGACACACACAGAAATAATTCACCCCTCCACTTT.

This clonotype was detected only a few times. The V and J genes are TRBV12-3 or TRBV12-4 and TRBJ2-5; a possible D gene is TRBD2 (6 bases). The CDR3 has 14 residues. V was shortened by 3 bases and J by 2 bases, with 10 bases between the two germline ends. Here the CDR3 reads CASSLEAGQETQYF. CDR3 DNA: TGTGCCAGCAGTTTGGAGGCGGGGCAAGAGACCCAGTACTTC.

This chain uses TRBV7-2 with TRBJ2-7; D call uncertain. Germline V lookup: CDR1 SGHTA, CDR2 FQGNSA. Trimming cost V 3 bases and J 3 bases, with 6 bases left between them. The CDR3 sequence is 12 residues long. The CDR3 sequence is CASSLLVYEQYF. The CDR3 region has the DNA TGTGCCAGCAGCTTGCTAGTCTACGAGCAGTACTTC. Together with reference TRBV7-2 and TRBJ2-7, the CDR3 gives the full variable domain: GAGVSQSPSNKVTEKGKDVELRCDPISGHTALYWYRQSLGQGLEFLIYFQGNSAPDKSGLPSDRFSAERTGGSVSTLTIQRTQQEDSAVYLCASSLLVYEQYFGPGTRLTVT.

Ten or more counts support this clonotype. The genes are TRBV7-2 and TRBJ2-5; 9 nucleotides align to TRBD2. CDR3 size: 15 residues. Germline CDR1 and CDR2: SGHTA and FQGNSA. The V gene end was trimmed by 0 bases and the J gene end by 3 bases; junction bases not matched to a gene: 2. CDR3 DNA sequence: TGTGCCAGCAGCTTAGCGCGACTAGCGGAAGAGACCCAGTACTTC. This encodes CASSLARLAEETQYF.

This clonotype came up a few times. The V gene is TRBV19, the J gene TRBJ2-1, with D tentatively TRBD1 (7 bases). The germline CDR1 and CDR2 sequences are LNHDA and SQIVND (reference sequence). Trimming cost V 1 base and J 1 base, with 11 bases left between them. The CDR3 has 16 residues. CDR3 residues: CASSIGAGGSYNEQFF. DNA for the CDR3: TGTGCCAGTAGTATAGGTGCAGGGGGGTCCTACAATGAGCAGTTCTTC.

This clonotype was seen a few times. The CDR3 sequence is CASSPRGLAGPYNEQFF. The CDR3 DNA is TGTGCCAGCAGCCCAAGGGGACTAGCGGGACCCTACAATGAGCAGTTCTTC. The chain combines TRBV7-8 with TRBJ2-1, with TRBD2 matching 13 bases. Germline V gives CDR1 SGHVS, CDR2 FQNEAQ. V lost 5 bases to trimming and J lost 2 bases; unmatched junction nucleotides: 6. The CDR3 is 17 residues long.

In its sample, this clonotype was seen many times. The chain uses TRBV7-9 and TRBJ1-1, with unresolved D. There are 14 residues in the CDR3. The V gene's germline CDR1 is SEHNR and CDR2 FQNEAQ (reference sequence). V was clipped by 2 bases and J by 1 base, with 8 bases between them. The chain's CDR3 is CASSLKYENTEAFF. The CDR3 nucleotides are TGTGCCAGCAGCTTAAAGTACGAGAACACTGAAGCTTTCTTT.

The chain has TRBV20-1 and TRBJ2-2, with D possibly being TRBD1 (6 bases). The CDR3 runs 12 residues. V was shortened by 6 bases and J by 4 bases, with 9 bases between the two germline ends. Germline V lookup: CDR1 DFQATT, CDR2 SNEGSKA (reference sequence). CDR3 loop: CSARTVTGELFF. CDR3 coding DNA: TGCAGTGCACGGACAGTCACCGGGGAGCTGTTTTTT.

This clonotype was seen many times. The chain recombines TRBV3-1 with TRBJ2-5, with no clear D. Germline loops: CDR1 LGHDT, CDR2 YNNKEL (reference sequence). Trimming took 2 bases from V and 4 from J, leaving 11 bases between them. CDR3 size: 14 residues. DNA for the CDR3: TGTGCCAGCAGCCAATGGAACAGACTAGAGACCCAGTACTTC. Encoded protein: CASSQWNRLETQYF.